A selection of T cell receptor beta chains follows, all from one sample in a study of early T cells in non-severe SARS-CoV-2 infection. MiXCR, applied by TCRdb to the 5' RACE reads, yields one record per CDR3 protein. The data contain roughly 83,000 distinct CDR3 sequences, roughly a tenth of them singletons. Material: whole blood, obtained at baseline. These TCRs come from an adult who was a healthcare worker with PCR-confirmed SARS-CoV-2 infection or an uninfected control (not recorded which). Each CDR3 is given with its conserved first and last residue. Each record gives: clone size, D gene, J gene, V gene, CDR3 protein, CDR3 DNA. A D gene is named only where the DNA matches it firmly. Size values are once, few and many counts, or a class for expanded clones, and some rows have none.

NA	TRBD1	TRBJ2-1	TRBV27	CASSFGQGFEQFF	TGTGCCAGCAGTTTTGGACAGGGGTTTGAGCAGTTCTTC
NA	NA	TRBJ2-1	TRBV28	CASIPRWRGDNEQFF	TGTGCCAGCATCCCGAGGTGGCGGGGTGACAATGAGCAGTTCTTC
few	NA	TRBJ2-5	TRBV28	CASRRGVGYQETQYF	TGTGCCAGCAGGAGAGGTGTCGGGTACCAAGAGACCCAGTACTTC
NA	TRBD1	TRBJ2-4	TRBV20-1	CSARTGWHIQYF	TGCAGTGCTCGGACAGGCTGGCACATTCAGTACTTC
few	NA	TRBJ1-1	TRBV24-1	CATRGLVGTEAFF	TGTGCCACCAGAGGGCTAGTGGGCACTGAAGCTTTCTTT
NA	NA	TRBJ2-1	TRBV28	CASSPVRDNEQFF	TGTGCCAGCAGTCCGGTACGAGACAATGAGCAGTTCTTC
few	TRBD2	TRBJ2-2	TRBV9	CASSRLAENTGELFF	TGTGCCAGCAGCCGACTAGCGGAGAACACCGGGGAGCTGTTTTTT
few	NA	TRBJ2-1	TRBV6-9	CASSVQGIPYNEQFF	TGTGCCAGCAGTGTACAGGGAATTCCCTACAATGAGCAGTTCTTC
many	TRBD1	TRBJ2-5	TRBV19	CASATGQVGTQYF	TGTGCCAGTGCCACGGGACAGGTGGGGACCCAGTACTTC
NA	NA	TRBJ2-1	TRBV11-2	CASSQENAPRFEQFF	TGTGCCAGCAGCCAAGAGAACGCCCCCAGGTTTGAGCAGTTCTTC
medium-sized	TRBD2	TRBJ2-7	TRBV27	CASSAGLAVYEQYF	TGTGCCAGCAGCGCAGGACTAGCGGTCTACGAGCAGTACTTC
few	TRBD2	TRBJ2-1	TRBV27	CASRPLGLGYDEQFF	TGTGCCAGCAGACCACTGGGACTAGGTTACGATGAGCAGTTCTTC
many	TRBD2	TRBJ2-5	TRBV10-2	CASQTSGRAPETQYF	TGCGCCAGCCAAACTAGCGGGAGGGCCCCGGAGACCCAGTACTTC
NA	TRBD1	TRBJ2-3	TRBV6-1	CASSAAVSTGVSTDTQYF	TGTGCCAGCAGTGCAGCGGTTTCGACAGGGGTGAGCACAGATACGCAGTATTTT